The entry below describes one T cell receptor (beta chain). The source of the sample is a study of T cell changes during pregnancy in multiple sclerosis. Sequencing was performed with immunoSEQ multiplex PCR; in TCRdb, only in-frame clones are kept and a portion is missing. The sample has roughly 99,000 clones, around 90% seen once. V was clipped by 4 bases and J by 1 base, with 10 bases between them. Germline assignment: CDR1 LGHNA and CDR2 YNFKEQ. The length of the CDR3 is 14 residues. The chain uses TRBV4-2 and TRBJ1-1; D unresolved. The receptor was isolated from a female donor in good health, enrolled as a control in a pregnancy study. Sequencing used peripheral blood, obtained after pregnancy. The CDR3 DNA sequence: TGTGCCAGCAGCCTGGGGAGGCCGAACACTGAAGCTTTCTTT. It codes for CASSLGRPNTEAFF.